The 10 T cell receptor beta chains reported below all come from one sample, sequenced in a study of regulatory T cells in long-lasting Graves disease (dated by TCRdb to about 2021). What the time point label conveys for this sample: persistent/refractory GD, antithyroid drugs over 5 years with positive TRAb. RNA was extracted from PBMCs in TRIzol for both TCR sequencing and RNA sequencing. The method was multiplex PCR. Sequencing was carried out with an Illumina HiSeq 4000. CDR3 regions were amplified by Arm-PCR with iRepertoire HTBI primers to construct TCR beta libraries. TCRdb itself trimmed the public reads at Q25 with fastp, ran MiXCR and retained productive beta chains. Rows merge per CDR3 protein into single entries with the most common DNA and genes. Recorded for this sample are 650,000 to 850,000 distinct CDR3 sequences; 30% of them occurred a single time. The ten largest make up around 40% of the sample.

The specimen was peripheral blood mononuclear cells (PBMCs), collected when the disease was refractory, from a patient treated with antithyroid drugs. All receptors derive from a female donor with Graves disease.

The chain links TRBV6-9 to TRBJ1-4; weak D call: TRBD1 (5 bases). Germline V gene lookup returns CDR1 MNHGY and CDR2 SVAAGI. V lost 4 bases, J lost 5 bases, and 11 bases lay in between. This CDR3 comprises 14 residues. CDR3 sequence (DNA): TGTGCCAGCAGTTCACTAAGGGGCAATGAAAAACTGTTTTTT. Its translation: CASSSLRGNEKLFF.

The chain recombines TRBV7-3 with TRBJ2-7; D is possibly TRBD2 (6 bases). CDR3 length: 14 amino acids. Trimming removed 5 bases at V and 1 base at J, with 12 bases between. The germline gives CDR1 SGHTA, CDR2 FQGTGA. CDR3 residues: CASSPEDYSYEQYF. CDR3 nucleotide sequence: TGTGCCAGCAGCCCGGAGGACTATTCCTACGAGCAGTACTTC.

This clonotype was picked up a small number of times. The chain employs TRBV18 and TRBJ1-2, with 12 bases identical to TRBD1. Germline lookup yields CDR1 KGHSH and CDR2 LQKENI. This CDR3 region has 17 residues. V was pared by 3 bases and J by 1 base, with 6 bases of the junction left unmatched. CDR3 nucleotides: TGTGCCAGCTCACCCGGGACAGGGGGCGCCGATAACTATGGCTACACCTTC. This encodes CASSPGTGGADNYGYTF.

This clonotype was found many times. The J gene is TRBJ2-5, the V gene TRBV20-1; weak D call: TRBD1 (5 bases). This CDR3 spans 14 amino acids. Trimming pared 3 bases from V and 2 bases from J, leaving 13 bases between. Germline CDR1 reads DFQATT; CDR2 reads SNEGSKA (reference sequence). CDR3 nucleotide sequence: TGCAGTGCTAGTAGGTGGGGCTCTCAAGAGACCCAGTACTTC. Translating it yields CSASRWGSQETQYF.

This sequence joins TRBV28 and TRBJ1-1; weak D call: TRBD1 (6 bases). V lost 4 bases and J 3 bases, leaving 15 bases between the germline ends. CDR1 and CDR2 (germline): MDHEN, SYDVKM. The CDR3 has 15 amino acids. CDR3 coding DNA: TGTGCCAGCAGTTCACCCTACGAGGGGGACACTGAAGCTTTCTTT. Amino acid sequence: CASSSPYEGDTEAFF. Complete variable domain (other parts from reference TRBV28 and TRBJ1-1): DVKVTQSSRYLVKRTGEKVFLECVQDMDHENMFWYRQDPGLGLRLIYFSYDVKMKEKGDIPEGYSVSREKKERFSLILESASTNQTSMYLCASSSPYEGDTEAFFGQGTRLTVV.

This rearrangement joins TRBV6-2 or TRBV6-3 to TRBJ1-4; no clear D. The CDR3 consists of 16 residues. Germline V gene data show CDR1 as MNHEY and CDR2 as SVGEGT. The V and J ends lost 2 bases and 0 bases respectively, with 10 bases between them. The CDR3 DNA follows: TGTGCCAGCAGTTACGCGGGAGAAGCAACTAATGAAAAACTGTTTTTT. Amino acids: CASSYAGEATNEKLFF.

The J gene is TRBJ1-5, the V gene TRBV19; a weak D match, TRBD1 (5 bases). The CDR3 consists of 14 residues. V was pared by 7 bases and J by 9 bases, with 19 bases between. CDR1 LNHDA and CDR2 SQIVND come from the germline V gene (reference sequence). The DNA for the CDR3 is TGTGCCAGTATTGAAGGGGCCGGTCGGAGGCCCCAGCATTTT. Its translation: CASIEGAGRRPQHF.

The chain carries TRBV6-5 and TRBJ2-3, with 10 positions matching TRBD2. With V trimmed by 0 bases and J by 7 bases, 7 bases remained unmatched. Per the germline V gene, CDR1 is MNHEY and CDR2 is SVGAGI. The CDR3 runs to 16 residues. The CDR3 coding sequence is TGTGCCAGCAGTTACTCCACTTTAGCGGGAGGAAATACGCAGTATTTT. Amino acid sequence: CASSYSTLAGGNTQYF.

V and J are TRBV7-9 and TRBJ1-4; 8 bases agree with TRBD1. The germline CDR1 and CDR2 sequences are SEHNR and FQNEAQ (reference sequence). The CDR3 covers 16 residues. Losses at the gene ends were 5 bases for V and 2 bases for J; bases not matched to a gene: 7. CDR3 DNA sequence: TGTGCCAGCAGCACACTAACAGGGGGGACTAATGAAAAACTGTTTTTT. Translating gives CASSTLTGGTNEKLFF.

This clonotype was detected many times. This chain uses TRBV27 with TRBJ2-7; 11 nucleotides line up with TRBD1. The CDR3 runs to 14 residues. V lost 5 bases to trimming and J lost 2 bases; unmatched junction nucleotides: 2. Germline CDR1 MNHEY, CDR2 SMNVEV (reference sequence). In nucleotides, the CDR3 is TGTGCCAGCAGTGAGGGACAGGGGGCCTACGAGCAGTACTTC. Residues: CASSEGQGAYEQYF.